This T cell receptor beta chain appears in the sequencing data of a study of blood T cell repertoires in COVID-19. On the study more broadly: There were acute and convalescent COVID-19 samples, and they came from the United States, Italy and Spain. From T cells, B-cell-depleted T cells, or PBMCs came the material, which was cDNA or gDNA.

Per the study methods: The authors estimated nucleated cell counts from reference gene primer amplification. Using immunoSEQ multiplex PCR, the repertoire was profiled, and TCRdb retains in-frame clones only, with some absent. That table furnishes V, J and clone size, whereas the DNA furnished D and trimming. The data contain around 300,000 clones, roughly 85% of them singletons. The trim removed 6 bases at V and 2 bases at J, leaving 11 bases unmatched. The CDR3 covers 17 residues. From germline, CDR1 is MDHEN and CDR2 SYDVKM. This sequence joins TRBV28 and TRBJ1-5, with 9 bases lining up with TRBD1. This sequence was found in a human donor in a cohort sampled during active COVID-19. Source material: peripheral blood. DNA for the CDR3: TGTGCCAGCAGGGAGATGGTACAGGGGGCTGGCAATCAGCCCCAGCATTTT. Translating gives CASREMVQGAGNQPQHF.